The T cell receptor beta chain under discussion was sequenced for a study of T-cell reconstitution after alpha-beta-depleted transplantation in children. V trimming: 5 bases; J trimming: 7 bases; junction bases outside the gene matches: 3. The CDR3 spans 14 residues. A library of TCRbeta sequences, prepared with unique molecular identifiers, was generated. TCRdb re-called the PCR reads with MiXCR, one entry per CDR3 protein. The sample has just over 350,000 distinct CDR3 sequences; 13% are singletons. The receptor comes from a human donor who donated a stem cell graft to a child with Fanconi anemia. This sequence joins TRBV12-3 or TRBV12-4 and TRBJ1-5; TRBD1 agrees at 12 bases. The material was PBMCs, obtained from the stem cell graft. CDR3: CASSRDRGQQPQHF. The DNA for the CDR3 is TGTGCCAGCAGTAGGGACAGGGGGCAACAGCCCCAGCATTTT.